A single sample gave rise to the 13 T cell receptor beta chains below, sequenced in a study of T-cell memory formation after mild COVID-19. One entry per CDR3 protein results from TCRdb running MiXCR on the 5' RACE reads. The sample includes 150,000 to 200,000 distinct CDR3 sequences, roughly 16% seen only once; the top ten take approximately 2.2%. The specimen sequenced was PBMCs or a T cell subset sorted from them (not recorded which). These receptors were collected from an adult woman who had mild COVID-19 (a few samples of this study predate the infection). Cell type and time point are not known.

This clonotype was found a few times. This chain links TRBV20-1 with TRBJ2-1; TRBD2 aligns across 9 bases. This CDR3 has 15 amino acids. V lost 3 bases to trimming and J lost 7 bases; unmatched junction nucleotides: 10. CDR1 is DFQATT, CDR2 SNEGSKA, per germline (reference sequence). CDR3 DNA: TGCAGTGCTAGTAGCCCTAGCGGGGTTAGTAATGAGCAGTTCTTC. Amino acid sequence: CSASSPSGVSNEQFF.

This clonotype was picked up a small number of times. CDR3 coding DNA: TGTGCTAGTGGTTTGACACAAACTAGCAATGAGCAGTTCTTC. The encoded protein is CASGLTQTSNEQFF. V gene TRBV12-5 combines with J gene TRBJ2-1; D perhaps matches TRBD2 (5 bases). V lost 2 bases, J lost 6 bases, and 11 bases lay in between. The CDR3 extends over 14 amino acids. The germline V gene encodes CDR1 LGHNT and CDR2 FRNRAP.

This clonotype turned up a few times. This chain joins TRBV5-6 and TRBJ2-5, with TRBD1 identical over 10 bases. The V segment lost 4 bases and the J segment 7 bases; nucleotides outside the gene matches: 10. From germline, CDR1 is SGHDT and CDR2 YYEEEE. The CDR3 loop spans 15 amino acids. DNA for the CDR3: TGTGCCAGCAGCCCCGGGACAGGGGCGAGCCCGACCCAGTACTTC. It translates to CASSPGTGASPTQYF.

This clonotype was detected only a few times. The chain joins TRBV20-1 to TRBJ2-7, with 9 bases matching TRBD2. Losses at the gene ends were 5 bases for V and 4 bases for J; bases not matched to a gene: 9. This CDR3 region has 14 residues. The germline V gene encodes CDR1 DFQATT and CDR2 SNEGSKA (reference sequence). The CDR3 region is CSAWWSTSGYEQYF. CDR3 DNA sequence: TGCAGTGCTTGGTGGTCGACTAGCGGATACGAGCAGTACTTC.

This rearrangement joins TRBV20-1 to TRBJ2-2, with TRBD1 matching 7 bases. With V trimmed by 0 bases and J by 2 bases, 6 bases remained unmatched. CDR3 size: 16 residues. Germline V lookup: CDR1 DFQATT, CDR2 SNEGSKA (reference sequence). DNA of the CDR3: TGCAGTGCTAGAGAACCTAGGACAGGAAACACCGGGGAGCTGTTTTTT. Translation gives CSAREPRTGNTGELFF.

This clonotype appeared a few times. This chain connects TRBV9 to TRBJ2-2, with TRBD2 identical over 8 bases. The CDR3 loop spans 14 amino acids. V was pared by 3 bases and J by 4 bases, with 2 bases of the junction left unmatched. Germline CDR1 reads SGDLS; CDR2 reads YYNGEE. Here the CDR3 reads CASSARGGTGELFF. The CDR3 DNA sequence: TGTGCCAGCAGCGCCCGGGGGGGCACCGGGGAGCTGTTTTTT.

This clonotype has a handful of counts. This chain connects TRBV6-6 to TRBJ1-2; weak D call: TRBD1 (6 bases). The ends were cut back, 3 bases at V and 6 bases at J, with 17 bases in the middle. Per germline, CDR1 MNHNY and CDR2 SVGAGI (reference sequence). The length of the CDR3 is 15 residues. The CDR3 DNA reads TGTGCCAGCAGTTATGACCCGGACAGAGTTCATGGCTACACCTTC. Translation: CASSYDPDRVHGYTF.

The J gene is TRBJ2-7, the V gene TRBV20-1; TRBD2 might be the D (6 bases). V was shortened by 4 bases and J by 6 bases, with 19 bases between the two germline ends. The CDR3 is 14 amino acids. Germline V gives CDR1 DFQATT, CDR2 SNEGSKA (reference sequence). This CDR3 reads CSAMSAMGGIEQYF. DNA of the CDR3: TGCAGTGCTATGTCCGCCATGGGGGGAATCGAGCAGTACTTC.

V and J are TRBV11-2 and TRBJ2-7; D is perhaps TRBD1 (7 bases). Germline V lookup: CDR1 SGHAT, CDR2 FQNNGV. V was cut by 5 bases and J by 3 bases, with 14 bases left in between. The CDR3 is 14 amino acids. The CDR3 loop reads CASSPQGGLYEQYF. The CDR3 DNA follows: TGTGCCAGCAGCCCTCAGGGGGGACTCTACGAGCAGTACTTC.

In its sample, this clonotype was seen a few times. The chain uses TRBV18 and TRBJ2-7, with 8 bases aligning to TRBD1. Germline CDR1 KGHSH, CDR2 LQKENI. With 5 bases clipped from V and 4 bases from J, the junction kept 7 bases outside the gene matches. The CDR3 is made up of 14 amino acids. The CDR3 is CASSIDRGKYEQYF. DNA for the CDR3: TGTGCCAGCTCAATCGACAGGGGCAAGTACGAGCAGTACTTC.

The V gene is TRBV28, the J gene TRBJ2-7; no reliable D call. Germline V gene sequence: CDR1 MDHEN, CDR2 SYDVKM. The CDR3 contains 14 residues. Trimming left V 4 bases short and J 2 bases short, with 12 bases between. The CDR3 sequence is CASSSLPATYEQYF. Written as DNA, the CDR3 is TGTGCCAGCAGTTCCCTACCGGCTACCTACGAGCAGTACTTC.

This chain connects TRBV14 to TRBJ1-3; no clear D. Germline lookup yields CDR1 SGHDN and CDR2 FVKESK. The CDR3 runs to 11 residues. V gave up 1 base and J gave up 8 bases, with 3 bases separating them. For the CDR3, the DNA is TGTGCCAGCAGCCAAGGACACACCATATATTTT. This encodes CASSQGHTIYF.

The chain is built from TRBV11-2 and TRBJ2-1; D remains unclear. The CDR3 is made up of 13 amino acids. The ends were cut back, 4 bases at V and 2 bases at J, with 6 bases in the middle. Germline V gene lookup returns CDR1 SGHAT and CDR2 FQNNGV. CDR3 residues: CASSYLTYNEQFF. CDR3 coding DNA: TGTGCCAGCAGCTACTTAACCTACAATGAGCAGTTCTTC.